The TCR beta chain described here comes from a study of blood T cell repertoires in COVID-19. Study at large: Sources were T cells, B-cell-depleted T cells, or PBMCs; the material itself was cDNA or gDNA.

CDR1 is MNHNY, CDR2 SVGAGI, per germline (reference sequence). V lost 4 bases and J lost 1; bases outside the gene matches: 5. This CDR3 has 15 residues. Assay: immunoSEQ multiplex PCR; the TCRdb copy retains only in-frame clones and omits some. The data show roughly 190,000 clones, 70% to 85% seen once. The V call is TRBV6-6, the J call TRBJ2-3; 7 bases are a match to TRBD2. The sequenced sample was peripheral blood. This clonotype originated in a woman in her forties or fifties with acute or convalescent COVID-19. CDR3 coding DNA: TGTGCCAGCAGTTGGAGCGGGACGGGCACAGATACGCAGTATTTT. It specifies CASSWSGTGTDTQYF.